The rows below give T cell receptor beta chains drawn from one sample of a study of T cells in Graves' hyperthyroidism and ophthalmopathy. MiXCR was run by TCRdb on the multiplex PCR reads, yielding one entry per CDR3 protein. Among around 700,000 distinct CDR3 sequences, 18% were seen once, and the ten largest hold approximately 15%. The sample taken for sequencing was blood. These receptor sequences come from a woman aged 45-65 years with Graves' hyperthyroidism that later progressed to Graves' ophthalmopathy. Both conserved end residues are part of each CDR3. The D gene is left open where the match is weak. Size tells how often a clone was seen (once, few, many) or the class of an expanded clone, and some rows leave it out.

DNA: TGTGCCAGCAGGACGCAGCGGGGTAGCACAGATACGCAGTATTTT; CDR3: CASRTQRGSTDTQYF; size: many; J: TRBJ2-3; D: TRBD2; V: TRBV2
DNA: TGTGCCAGCAGCTTAGGAGGAGGGATAGGCACCGGGGAGCTGTTTTTT; CDR3: CASSLGGGIGTGELFF; size: few; J: TRBJ2-2; D: .; V: TRBV11-2
DNA: TGTGCCAGCAGCCCCCCGGGGGGGCCAAATGAGCAGTTCTTC; CDR3: CASSPPGGPNEQFF; size: many; J: TRBJ2-1; D: TRBD2; V: TRBV11-1
DNA: TGCGCCAGCAGCTTATCGCCCCGTCGCTCTGGAAACACCATATATTTT; CDR3: CASSLSPRRSGNTIYF; size: .; J: TRBJ1-3; D: .; V: TRBV5-1
DNA: TGTGCCAGCAGCCGAGGGGGCAAAATGAACACTGAAGCTTTCTTT; CDR3: CASSRGGKMNTEAFF; size: once; J: TRBJ1-1; D: TRBD1; V: TRBV11-2
DNA: TGCAGTGCTAAAATAGGGGACAGCTCTAGCACAGATACGCAGTATTTT; CDR3: CSAKIGDSSSTDTQYF; size: many; J: TRBJ2-3; D: TRBD1; V: TRBV20-1
DNA: TGTGCCAGCAGTTTTCAGGGGGCTTCGTACAATGAGCAGTTCTTC; CDR3: CASSFQGASYNEQFF; size: few; J: TRBJ2-1; D: TRBD1; V: TRBV12-3/TRBV12-4
DNA: TGTGCCTGGACAGGGACCGGCAATCAGCCCCAGCATTTT; CDR3: CAWTGTGNQPQHF; size: few; J: TRBJ1-5; D: .; V: TRBV30
DNA: TGTGCCAGCAGTGTCGACATCTCTGGAAACACCATATATTTT; CDR3: CASSVDISGNTIYF; size: once; J: TRBJ1-3; D: .; V: TRBV6-1
DNA: TGCAGTGCTAGAGATCGTACGAACACCGGGGAGCTGTTTTTT; CDR3: CSARDRTNTGELFF; size: few; J: TRBJ2-2; D: .; V: TRBV20-1
DNA: TGCGCCAGCAGGAAGGGCGTTAATGAAAAACTGTTTTTT; CDR3: CASRKGVNEKLFF; size: .; J: TRBJ1-4; D: .; V: TRBV5-1
DNA: TGTGCCAGCAGCGTAGCCCCTGGTACTCAAGAGACCCAGTACTTC; CDR3: CASSVAPGTQETQYF; size: .; J: TRBJ2-5; D: .; V: TRBV9
DNA: TGCGCCAGCAGTCCGAATATGGGTCAGCCCCAGCATTTT; CDR3: CASSPNMGQPQHF; size: .; J: TRBJ1-5; D: .; V: TRBV10-1